The 12 T cell receptor beta chains presented below share a single source sample, sequenced in a study of cytomegalovirus exposure and HLA in healthy donors. Vbeta (60) and Jbeta (13) primers were used in the PCR. The assay was immunoSEQ multiplex PCR, and TCRdb's table has in-frame clones only and misses some. Of some 160,000 clones in the sample, about 82% are singletons; the top ten hold 3% to 4%. The source material was PBMCs. The receptors derive from a male donor in good health and CMV-seronegative.

This chain links TRBV6-5 with TRBJ1-1; possibly TRBD1 for D (5 bases). The germline V gene encodes CDR1 MNHEY and CDR2 SVGAGI. The length of the CDR3 is 14 residues. The V and J ends lost 6 bases and 1 base respectively, with 12 bases between them. The CDR3, as DNA: TGTGCCAGCAGGCGGGGGACGGCGAACACTGAAGCTTTCTTT. Protein product: CASRRGTANTEAFF.

V and J are TRBV16 and TRBJ2-7, with TRBD1 as a possible D gene (5 bases). The ends were cut back, 4 bases at V and 6 bases at J, with 19 bases in the middle. Germline assignment: CDR1 KGHSY and CDR2 FQNENV. The CDR3 is made up of 15 amino acids. The CDR3 sequence is CASSLSPSRGREQYF. The CDR3 coding sequence is TGTGCCAGCAGCCTATCCCCCTCTAGGGGTCGCGAGCAGTACTTC.

The chain is built from TRBV27 and TRBJ1-5; D gene uncertain. Germline V CDR1 and CDR2: MNHEY, SMNVEV (reference sequence). The V end was cut by 2 bases, the J end by 4 bases, with 3 bases between. CDR3 size: 12 residues. CDR3 nucleotide sequence: TGTGCCAGCAGTTTAACAAATCAGCCCCAGCATTTT. Residues: CASSLTNQPQHF.

The genes are TRBV30 and TRBJ1-1, with 8 nucleotides matching TRBD1. The CDR3 loop spans 13 amino acids. V was pared by 4 bases and J by 1 base, with 2 bases of the junction left unmatched. CDR1 and CDR2 from the germline V gene are GTSNPN and SVGIG (reference sequence). CDR3 DNA sequence: TGTGCCTGGATCGGACAGGGGAACACTGAAGCTTTCTTT. Translating gives CAWIGQGNTEAFF.

The chain couples TRBV28 to TRBJ2-3, with TRBD1 identical over 9 bases. The CDR3 consists of 15 residues. The V and J ends lost 2 bases and 4 bases, in that order; junction bases with no gene match: 4. Germline assignment: CDR1 MDHEN and CDR2 SYDVKM. The CDR3 loop is CASSLGTGSPDTQYF. CDR3 in DNA: TGTGCCAGCAGTTTAGGGACAGGGAGCCCAGATACGCAGTATTTT.

This rearrangement joins TRBV18 to TRBJ1-5, with D tentatively TRBD1 (5 bases). Between the trimmed V and J ends, which lost 3 bases and 8 bases, there was a span of 14 bases. CDR1 and CDR2 (germline): KGHSH, LQKENI. The CDR3 totals 14 residues. The CDR3 bases are TGTGCCAGCTCACCCTCTACGGGGGTTAAGCCCCAGCATTTT. Protein sequence: CASSPSTGVKPQHF. The complete variable domain, with remaining parts taken from reference TRBV18 and TRBJ1-5, reads NAGVMQNPRHLVRRRGQEARLRCSPMKGHSHVYWYRQLPEEGLKFMVYLQKENIIDESGMPKERFSAEFPKEGPSILRIQQVVRGDSAAYFCASSPSTGVKPQHFGDGTRLSIL.

This sequence joins TRBV4-1 and TRBJ2-2, with D possibly matching TRBD1 (5 bases). Looked up from germline, CDR1 is MGHRA and CDR2 is YSYEKL. The CDR3 is 14 amino acids. Trimming stripped 4 bases from V and 2 bases from J, with 8 bases between. The CDR3 region is CASSLGHNTGELFF. CDR3 bases: TGCGCCAGCAGCCTTGGACACAACACCGGGGAGCTGTTTTTT.

In this sample, this clone turned up once. The chain links TRBV7-8 to TRBJ1-2; D gene uncertain. The V gene lost 3 bases and the J gene lost 0 bases, with 11 bases spanning the gap. CDR3 length equals 15 residues. Germline V gives CDR1 SGHVS, CDR2 FQNEAQ. The CDR3 bases are TGTGCCAGCAGCTTGGAACAGTCAGCTAACTATGGCTACACCTTC. Its translation is CASSLEQSANYGYTF.

The chain has TRBV28 and TRBJ1-5, with 8 nucleotides matching TRBD1. V trimming: 6 bases; J trimming: 5 bases; junction bases outside the gene matches: 6. Germline V gene sequence: CDR1 MDHEN, CDR2 SYDVKM. The CDR3 loop spans 14 amino acids. The CDR3 region has the DNA TGTGCCAGCAGCTCCGACAGGGGCTATCAGCCCCAGCATTTT. Amino acids: CASSSDRGYQPQHF.

The chain is built from TRBV2 and TRBJ1-3; D gene unclear. The CDR3 extends over 13 amino acids. V lost 8 bases and J lost 3, with 11 bases in between. From germline, CDR1 is SNHLY and CDR2 FYNNEI. The CDR3 loop is CASSPSLGNTIYF. CDR3 nucleotide sequence: TGTGCCAGCTCCCCGAGCCTTGGAAACACCATATATTTT.

The rearrangement joins TRBV21-1 to TRBJ2-1; TRBD1 is the table's D call, not checked against the DNA. TRBV21-1 is reported as a pseudogene. This CDR3 region has 16 residues. The CDR3, as DNA: TGTGCCAGCAGCAAAGCCCCCGGGACAGTCAACAATGAGCAGTTCTTC. This sequence encodes CASSKAPGTVNNEQFF.

This clone is a singleton in its sample. This sequence joins TRBV4-3 and TRBJ1-1, with TRBD1 matching over 8 bases. The CDR3 extends over 15 amino acids. CDR1 is LGHNA and CDR2 is YSLEER in the germline V gene. J lost 1 base, V lost 2 bases, and 3 bases had no gene match. CDR3 DNA: TGCGCCAGCAGCCAATACCAGGGGGCGAACACTGAAGCTTTCTTT. Its translation: CASSQYQGANTEAFF.